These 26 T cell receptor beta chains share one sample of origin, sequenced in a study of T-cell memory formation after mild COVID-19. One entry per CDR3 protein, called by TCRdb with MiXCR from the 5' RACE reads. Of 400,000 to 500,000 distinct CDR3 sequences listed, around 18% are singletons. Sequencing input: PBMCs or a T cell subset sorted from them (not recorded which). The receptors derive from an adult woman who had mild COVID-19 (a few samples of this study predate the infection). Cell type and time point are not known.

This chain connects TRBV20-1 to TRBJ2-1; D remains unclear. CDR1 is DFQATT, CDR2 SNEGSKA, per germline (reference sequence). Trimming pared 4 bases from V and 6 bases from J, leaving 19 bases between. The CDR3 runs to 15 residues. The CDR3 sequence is CSANLRNGSGNEQFF. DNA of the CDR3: TGCAGTGCTAACTTAAGGAACGGGTCGGGCAATGAGCAGTTCTTC.

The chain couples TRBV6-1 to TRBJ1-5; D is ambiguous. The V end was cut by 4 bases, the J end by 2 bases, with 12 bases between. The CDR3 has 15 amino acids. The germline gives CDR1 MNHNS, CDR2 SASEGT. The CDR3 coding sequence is TGTGCCAGCAGTGCTTTGCCGTTGGGCAATCAGCCCCAGCATTTT. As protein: CASSALPLGNQPQHF.

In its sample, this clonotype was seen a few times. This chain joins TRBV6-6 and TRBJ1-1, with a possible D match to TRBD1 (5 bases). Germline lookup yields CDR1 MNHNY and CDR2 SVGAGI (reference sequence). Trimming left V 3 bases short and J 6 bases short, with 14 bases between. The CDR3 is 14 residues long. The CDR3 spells CASSYPPWGAEAFF. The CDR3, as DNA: TGTGCCAGCAGTTATCCACCCTGGGGCGCTGAAGCTTTCTTT.

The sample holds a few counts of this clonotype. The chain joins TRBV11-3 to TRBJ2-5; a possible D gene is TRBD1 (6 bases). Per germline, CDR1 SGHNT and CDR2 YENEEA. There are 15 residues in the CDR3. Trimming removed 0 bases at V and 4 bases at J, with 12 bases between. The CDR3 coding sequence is TGTGCCAGCAGCTTAGATCGGTCCAGGGGAGAGACCCAGTACTTC. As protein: CASSLDRSRGETQYF.

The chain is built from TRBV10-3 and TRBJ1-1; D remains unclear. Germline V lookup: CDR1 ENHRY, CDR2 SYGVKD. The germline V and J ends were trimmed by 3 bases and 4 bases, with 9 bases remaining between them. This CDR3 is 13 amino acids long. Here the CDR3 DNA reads TGTGCCATCAGTGAAGCGGGGTTCACTGAAGCTTTCTTT. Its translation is CAISEAGFTEAFF.

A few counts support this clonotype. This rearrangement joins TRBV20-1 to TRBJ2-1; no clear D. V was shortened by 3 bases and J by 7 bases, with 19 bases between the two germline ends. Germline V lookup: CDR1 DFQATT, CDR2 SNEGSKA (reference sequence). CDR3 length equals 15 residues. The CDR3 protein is CSASEVLIRFNEQFF. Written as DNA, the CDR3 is TGCAGTGCTAGTGAGGTACTGATACGATTTAATGAGCAGTTCTTC.

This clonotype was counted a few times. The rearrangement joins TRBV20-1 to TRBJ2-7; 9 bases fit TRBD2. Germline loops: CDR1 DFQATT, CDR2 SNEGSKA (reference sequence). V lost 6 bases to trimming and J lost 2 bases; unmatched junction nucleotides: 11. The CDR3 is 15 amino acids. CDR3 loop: CSATALTSGAYEQYF. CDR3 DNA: TGCAGTGCCACCGCGCTGACTAGCGGCGCCTACGAGCAGTACTTC.

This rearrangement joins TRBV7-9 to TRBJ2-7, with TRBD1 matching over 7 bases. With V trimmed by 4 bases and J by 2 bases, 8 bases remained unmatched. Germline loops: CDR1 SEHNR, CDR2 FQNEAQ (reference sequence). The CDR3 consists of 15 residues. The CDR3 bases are TGTGCCAGCAGCTCGTATTGGGACAGAACCTACGAGCAGTACTTC. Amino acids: CASSSYWDRTYEQYF.

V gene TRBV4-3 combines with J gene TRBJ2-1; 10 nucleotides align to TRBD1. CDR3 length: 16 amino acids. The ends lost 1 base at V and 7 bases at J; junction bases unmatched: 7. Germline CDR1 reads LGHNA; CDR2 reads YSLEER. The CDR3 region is CASSQGTGGLRNEQFF. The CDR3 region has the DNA TGCGCCAGCAGCCAAGGGACAGGGGGACTTCGAAATGAGCAGTTCTTC.

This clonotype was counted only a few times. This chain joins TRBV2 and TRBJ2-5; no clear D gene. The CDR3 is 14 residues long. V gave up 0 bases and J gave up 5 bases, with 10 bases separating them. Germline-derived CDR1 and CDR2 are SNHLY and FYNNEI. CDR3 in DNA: TGTGCCAGCAGTGAAGCAAGAAGGTTGGAGACCCAGTACTTC. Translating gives CASSEARRLETQYF.

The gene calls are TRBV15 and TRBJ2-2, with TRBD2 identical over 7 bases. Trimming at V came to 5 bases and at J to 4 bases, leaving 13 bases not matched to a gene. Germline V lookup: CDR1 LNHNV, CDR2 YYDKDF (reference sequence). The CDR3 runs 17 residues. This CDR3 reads CATSPSIAGGVTGELFF. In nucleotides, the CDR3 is TGTGCCACCAGCCCTAGCATAGCGGGCGGGGTCACCGGGGAGCTGTTTTTT.

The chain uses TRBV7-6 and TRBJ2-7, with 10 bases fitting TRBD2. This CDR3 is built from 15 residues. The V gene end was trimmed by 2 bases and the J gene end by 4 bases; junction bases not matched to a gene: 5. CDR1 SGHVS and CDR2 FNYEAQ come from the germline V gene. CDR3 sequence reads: CASSLSAGGLYEQYF. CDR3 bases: TGTGCCAGCAGCTTATCAGCGGGAGGGCTGTACGAGCAGTACTTC.

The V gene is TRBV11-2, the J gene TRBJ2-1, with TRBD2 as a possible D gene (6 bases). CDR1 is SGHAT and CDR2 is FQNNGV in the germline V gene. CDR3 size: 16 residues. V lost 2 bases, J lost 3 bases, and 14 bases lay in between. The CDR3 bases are TGTGCCAGCAGCTTAACTCCCGGGAGAGGCTACAATGAGCAGTTCTTC. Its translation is CASSLTPGRGYNEQFF.

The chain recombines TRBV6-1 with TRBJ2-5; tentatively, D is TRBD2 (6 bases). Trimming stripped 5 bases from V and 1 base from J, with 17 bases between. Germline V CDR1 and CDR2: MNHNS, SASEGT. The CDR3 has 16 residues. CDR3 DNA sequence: TGTGCCAGCAGTCGGTACCCCCCGGGACTCCAAGAGACCCAGTACTTC. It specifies CASSRYPPGLQETQYF.

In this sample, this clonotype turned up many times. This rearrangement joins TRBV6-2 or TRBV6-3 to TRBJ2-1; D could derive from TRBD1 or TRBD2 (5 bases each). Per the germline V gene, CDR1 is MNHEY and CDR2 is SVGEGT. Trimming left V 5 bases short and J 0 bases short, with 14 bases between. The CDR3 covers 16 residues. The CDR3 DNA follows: TGTGCCAGCAGTAACCCGGGACCGAGCTCCTACAATGAGCAGTTCTTC. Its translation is CASSNPGPSSYNEQFF.

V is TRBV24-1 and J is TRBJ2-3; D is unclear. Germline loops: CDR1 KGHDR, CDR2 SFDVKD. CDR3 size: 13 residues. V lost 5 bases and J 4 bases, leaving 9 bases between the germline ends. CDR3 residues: CATSVPTADTQYF. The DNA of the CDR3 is TGTGCCACCAGTGTACCCACAGCAGATACGCAGTATTTT.

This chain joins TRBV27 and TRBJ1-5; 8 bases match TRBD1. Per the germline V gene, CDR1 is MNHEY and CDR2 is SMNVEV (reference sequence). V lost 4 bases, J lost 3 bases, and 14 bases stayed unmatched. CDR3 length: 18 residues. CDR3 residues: CASSSRTGRSTFNQPQHF. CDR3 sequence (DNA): TGTGCCAGCAGTTCCCGGACAGGGCGTTCAACCTTCAATCAGCCCCAGCATTTT.

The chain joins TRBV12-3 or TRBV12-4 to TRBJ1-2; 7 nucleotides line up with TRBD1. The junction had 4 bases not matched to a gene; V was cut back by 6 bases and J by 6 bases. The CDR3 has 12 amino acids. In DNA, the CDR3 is TGTGCCAGCAGAATAGGGGGCCATGGCTACACCTTC. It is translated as CASRIGGHGYTF.

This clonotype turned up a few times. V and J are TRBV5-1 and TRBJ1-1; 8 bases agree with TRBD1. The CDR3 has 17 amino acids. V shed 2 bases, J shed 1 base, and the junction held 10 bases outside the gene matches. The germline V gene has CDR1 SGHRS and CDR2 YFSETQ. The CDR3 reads CASSFFNFGTGNTEAFF. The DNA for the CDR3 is TGCGCCAGCAGCTTTTTCAACTTCGGGACAGGGAACACTGAAGCTTTCTTT.

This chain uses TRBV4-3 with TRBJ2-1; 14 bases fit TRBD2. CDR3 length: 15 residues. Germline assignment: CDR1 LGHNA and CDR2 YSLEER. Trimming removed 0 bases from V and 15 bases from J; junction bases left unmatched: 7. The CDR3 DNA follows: TGCGCCAGCAGCCAAGATATGACTAGCGGGAGGGATGTGTTCTTC. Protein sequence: CASSQDMTSGRDVFF.

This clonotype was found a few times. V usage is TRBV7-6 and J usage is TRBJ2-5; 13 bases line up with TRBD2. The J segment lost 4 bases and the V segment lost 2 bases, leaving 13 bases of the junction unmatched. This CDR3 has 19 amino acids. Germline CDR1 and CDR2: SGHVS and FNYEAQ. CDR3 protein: CASSLRLAGGLTGGETQYF. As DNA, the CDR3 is TGTGCCAGCAGCTTACGACTAGCGGGAGGACTTACCGGGGGAGAGACCCAGTACTTC.

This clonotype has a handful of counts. The CDR3 nucleotides are TGTGCCAGCAGTTACAGGGGTGCAGGGAGTGACACTGAAGCTTTCTTT. Protein sequence: CASSYRGAGSDTEAFF. V usage is TRBV6-5 and J usage is TRBJ1-1, with a possible D match to TRBD1 (5 bases). The V end was cut by 2 bases, the J end by 3 bases, with 16 bases between. The CDR3 extends over 16 amino acids. Germline CDR1 and CDR2: MNHEY and SVGAGI.

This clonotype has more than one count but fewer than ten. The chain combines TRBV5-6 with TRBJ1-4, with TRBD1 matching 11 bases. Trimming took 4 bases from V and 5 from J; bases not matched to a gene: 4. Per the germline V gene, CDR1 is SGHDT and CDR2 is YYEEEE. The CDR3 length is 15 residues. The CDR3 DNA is TGTGCCAGCAGCCGGACAGGGGGCCCAAATGAAAAACTGTTTTTT. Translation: CASSRTGGPNEKLFF.

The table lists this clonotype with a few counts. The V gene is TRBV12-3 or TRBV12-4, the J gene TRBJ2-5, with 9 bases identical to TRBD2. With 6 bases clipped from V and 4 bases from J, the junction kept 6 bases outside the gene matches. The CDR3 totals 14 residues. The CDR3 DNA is TGTGCCAGCAGCAGGACTAGCGATGGAGAGACCCAGTACTTC. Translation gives CASSRTSDGETQYF.

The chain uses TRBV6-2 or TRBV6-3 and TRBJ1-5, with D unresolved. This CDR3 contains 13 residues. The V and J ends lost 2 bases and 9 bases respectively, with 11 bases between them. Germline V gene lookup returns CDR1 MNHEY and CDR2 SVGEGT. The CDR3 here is CASSYQMRGPQHF. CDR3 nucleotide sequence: TGTGCCAGCAGTTACCAGATGAGAGGGCCCCAGCATTTT.

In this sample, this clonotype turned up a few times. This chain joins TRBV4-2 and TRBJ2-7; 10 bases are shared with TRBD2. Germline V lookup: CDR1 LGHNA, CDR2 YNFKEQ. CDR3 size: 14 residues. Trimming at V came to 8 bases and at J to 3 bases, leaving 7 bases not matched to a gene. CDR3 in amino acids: CASRLAGDIYEQYF. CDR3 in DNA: TGTGCCAGCCGCCTAGCGGGAGATATCTACGAGCAGTACTTC.